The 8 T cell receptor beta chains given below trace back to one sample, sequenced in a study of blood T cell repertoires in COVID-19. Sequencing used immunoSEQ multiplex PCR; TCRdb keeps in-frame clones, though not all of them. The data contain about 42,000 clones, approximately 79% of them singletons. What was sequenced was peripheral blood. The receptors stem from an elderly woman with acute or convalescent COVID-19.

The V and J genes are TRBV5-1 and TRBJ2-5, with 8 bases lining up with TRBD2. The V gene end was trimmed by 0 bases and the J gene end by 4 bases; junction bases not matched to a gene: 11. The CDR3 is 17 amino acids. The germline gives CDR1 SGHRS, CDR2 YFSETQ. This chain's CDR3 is CASSLEGPGGPGETQYF. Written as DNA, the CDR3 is TGCGCCAGCAGCTTGGAAGGGCCGGGAGGGCCTGGAGAGACCCAGTACTTC.

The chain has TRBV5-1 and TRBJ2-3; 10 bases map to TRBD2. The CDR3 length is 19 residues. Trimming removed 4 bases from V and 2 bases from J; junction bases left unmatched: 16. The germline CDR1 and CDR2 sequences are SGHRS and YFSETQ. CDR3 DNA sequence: TGCGCCAGCAGCCCGGCCCAAGCGGGAGGGACCTTCAACACAGATACGCAGTATTTT. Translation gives CASSPAQAGGTFNTDTQYF.

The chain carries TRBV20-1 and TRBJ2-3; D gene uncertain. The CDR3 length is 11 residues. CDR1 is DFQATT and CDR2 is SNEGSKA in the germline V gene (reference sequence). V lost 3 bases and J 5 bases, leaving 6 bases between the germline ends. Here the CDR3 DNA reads TGCAGTGCTAGTCCGGGAGATACGCAGTATTTT. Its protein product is CSASPGDTQYF.

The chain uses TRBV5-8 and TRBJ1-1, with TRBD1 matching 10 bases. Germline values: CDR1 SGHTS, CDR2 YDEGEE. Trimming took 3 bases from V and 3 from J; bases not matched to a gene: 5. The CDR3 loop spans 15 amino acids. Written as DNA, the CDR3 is TGTGCCAGCAGCTCTGGGGACAGGGGAGACACTGAAGCTTTCTTT. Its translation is CASSSGDRGDTEAFF.

CDR3 in DNA: TGTGCCAGCTCACGGGGACAGGGAGGAGGAGAGGATGGCTACACCTTC. Residues: CASSRGQGGGEDGYTF. This chain uses TRBV18 with TRBJ1-2; the match to TRBD1 covers 9 bases. The J segment lost 6 bases and the V segment lost 4 bases, leaving 12 bases of the junction unmatched. The CDR3 is 16 residues long. CDR1 is KGHSH, CDR2 LQKENI, per germline.

DNA for the CDR3: TGTGCCAGCAGCACTTACACAGATACGCAGTATTTT. Translated: CASSTYTDTQYF. This rearrangement joins TRBV7-2 to TRBJ2-3; D gene uncertain. The germline gives CDR1 SGHTA, CDR2 FQGNSA. The ends were cut back, 5 bases at V and 2 bases at J, with 5 bases in the middle. The CDR3 length is 12 residues.

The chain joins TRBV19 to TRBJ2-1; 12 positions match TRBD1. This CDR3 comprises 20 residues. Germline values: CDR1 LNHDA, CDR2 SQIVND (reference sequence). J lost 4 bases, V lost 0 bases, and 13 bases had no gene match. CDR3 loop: CASSIEGQGASAGPYNEQFF. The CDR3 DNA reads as TGTGCCAGTAGTATAGAGGGACAGGGGGCGTCGGCCGGACCTTACAATGAGCAGTTCTTC.

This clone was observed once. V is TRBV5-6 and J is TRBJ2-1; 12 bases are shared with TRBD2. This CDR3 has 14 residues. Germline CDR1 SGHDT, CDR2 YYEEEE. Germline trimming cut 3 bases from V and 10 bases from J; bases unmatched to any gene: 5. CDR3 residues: CASSSSGRAWEQFF. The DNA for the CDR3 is TGTGCCAGCAGCTCTAGCGGGAGGGCCTGGGAGCAGTTCTTC.